This T cell receptor beta chain appears in the sequencing data of a study of CD8+ T cells in alopecia areata. Study outcomes and limitations: Lesional scalp displayed greater clonality than normal scalp, most notably in alopecia totalis/universalis. Sharing of TCR sequences between patients (possibly for HLA-related reasons) was less clear than in mice.

Collected material from alopecia areata patients comprised lesional scalp punch biopsies and peripheral blood. CD4+ and CD8+ T cells were sorted from PBMCs stained for CD3, CD4 and CD8. V gave up 0 bases and J gave up 6 bases; unmatched junction bases: 3. Looked up from germline, CDR1 is MNHEY and CDR2 is SMNVEV (reference sequence). The length of the CDR3 is 15 residues. This clone was counted a few times. Its antigen is unknown. RNA extraction and reverse transcription yielded cDNA as sequencing template. TCRdb keeps only in-frame clones here, not all; method: immunoSEQ multiplex PCR. The sample consists of 100,000 to 150,000 clones, roughly 50% of them appearing once.

The rearrangement uses TRBV27 and TRBJ2-2, with TRBD2 matching 8 bases. The receptor was isolated from a human donor with alopecia areata. The sequences come from CD8+ T cells sorted from blood, collected at week 0. The CDR3 region is CASSLSTGGAGELFF. The CDR3 nucleotides read TGTGCCAGCAGTTTATCGACGGGGGGGGCCGGGGAGCTGTTTTTT.